This T cell receptor (beta chain) was captured by sequencing in a study of blood T cells in healthy people across ages (dated by TCRdb to between 2014 and 2016). Concerning the study at large: In model experiments, roughly one uniquely barcoded TCR beta cDNA molecule per two T cells was captured by template switching. Using deep sequencing normalized with unique cDNA molecular identifiers, the study measured how TCR beta repertoire diversity changes with age. The donors were divided into four age groups: young (average around 17 years), middle-aged (approximately 39), aged (about 60) and long-lived (approximately 74). Two additional independent replicas of 1 million unique cDNA reads from the same blood draw were analyzed for two donors (one aged 18 to 30 and one aged 80 or older). What the authors observed across the whole study: A strong correlation was found between observed TCR beta diversity and the percentage of naive T cells measured by flow cytometry. As age increased, observed TCR beta diversity per million T cells dropped in a roughly linear way, and a significant reduction was already evident by age 40. Estimates of total diversity based on one million sequenced T cells were regarded as lower bounds and as underestimates. The long-lived group showed more naive CD4+ T cells, fewer expanded clones and increased TCR diversity than the aged group, suggesting age selection. Because donor CMV infection status was unknown, age-related changes in expanded clonotypes were potentially confounded. Bulk unsorted PBMC profiling prevented conclusive comparison of naive and antigen-experienced compartments.

Libraries were built with 5' RACE. Sequencing was carried out with an Illumina HiSeq 2500. A second PCR of roughly 6 to 12 cycles was performed with a sample-barcoded 5' primer and a J-beta primer mix. A unique molecular identifier was introduced onto each TCR beta cDNA molecule by a template-switch 5' adaptor carrying 12 random nucleotides. At least 2.5 million CDR3-containing paired-end reads were obtained from each sample. First-strand cDNA synthesis was performed from all RNA using the Mint cDNA synthesis kit, with priming by a TRBC-specific oligonucleotide. All cDNA was treated with uracil-DNA glycosylase and then went through a first 18-cycle PCR with the universal primers M1SS and BC2_uni_R. On the authors' methods: For normalization, 1 million high-quality reads, each with a distinct molecular identifier, were randomly selected from each sample. Instead of being binned into consensus sequences, reads that shared molecular identifiers were thrown out. MiTCR, with a Q25 quality threshold and the strictest error-elimination algorithm, was used for CDR3 identification, clonotype clustering and error correction. A nonparametric unseen species model with Euler transformation was used to estimate a lower bound on total TCR beta diversity. The raw public reads went through TCRdb reprocessing: fastp at Q25, MiXCR clone calling, in-frame beta chains kept. Each record represents a unique CDR3 protein, reported with the most common genes and DNA among its rows. The V and J calls shown here were made by TCRdb, not taken from the authors' results. The sample data list under 1,100,000 distinct CDR3 sequences, and approximately 25% of these were observed just once. The ten largest clonotypes hold around 0.75% of the sample.

The roughly 39 donors, aged about 6 to 95 years, were systemically healthy Caucasian individuals from Russia. Each donor gave ten milliliters of peripheral blood, collected into EDTA-treated Vacutainer tubes. Ficoll-Paque density-gradient centrifugation was used to isolate PBMCs, with at least 6.5 million obtained per sample. Trizol reagent was used to extract total RNA from PBMCs, with at least 5.5 micrograms per sample. For every donor, flow cytometry on a PBMC aliquot measured the percentage of naive CD45RAhigh/CD27high T cells. Counted from cysteine to phenylalanine, this CDR3 has 13 amino acids. Here the CDR3 DNA is all that survives: 39 bases in frame from base 1. Looking up the germline V gene yields CDR1 MRHNA and CDR2 SNTAGT. In this sample, this clonotype turned up a few times. Its antigen is unknown. One base away there is no much larger clone; base qualities are not given. The data were also submitted as part of a second study, on T cells of mothers and their children. The second study's authors report: Donors were nine systemically healthy Caucasian individuals: three mothers and their six children. cDNA synthesis used all of the extracted RNA, with 1.5 ug of RNA in each 15 ul reaction. Sample barcodes and 2-4 random nucleotides were added via the M1S primer in the second PCR. Over 10 million TCR beta CDR3 reads came from each mother, compared with approximately 3.1 million reads from each child. Thymic selection similarly shapes TCR recombination output in related and unrelated pairs, with minor effect from inherited differences. Normalized repertoire overlap was always slightly but never significantly higher in related than unrelated mother-child pairs. With a sensitivity of about 100 clones per million clonotypes, no persistent microchimeric T cell clones were detected. The study used deep NGS to compare TCR beta repertoires of mothers and children, seeking features distinguishing related mother-child pairs from unrelated individuals. On average, the children were approximately 12 +/- 4 years old, while the mothers were approximately 40 +/- 4 years old. After adapters were ligated using NEBNext reagents, the libraries underwent 100+100 nt paired-end sequencing on an Illumina HiSeq 2000. To prevent cross-contamination, the mother and child libraries were prepared a month apart and were sequenced in separate runs. For each donor, somewhere between about 450,000 and 2,100,000 distinct TCR beta clonotypes were identified. Naive TCR beta clonotypes were estimated from low-frequency clonotypes matched to each donor's FACS-determined naive share, without sorting.

This clonotype was obtained from a girl under 10 years old in good health. Sequenced material: blood. The chain links TRBV6-4 with TRBJ2-5; the D gene lacks a confident call. The DNA matches TRBJ2-1 better at its end, which makes the J call doubtful. In nucleotide form, the sequence is TGTGCCAGCAGTGACTCTCCCCAGAGCGAGCAGTTCTTC. It is translated as CASSDSPQSEQFF.